This T cell receptor beta chain was recorded in a study of blood T cells in healthy people across ages. With a J-beta primer mix and a sample-barcoded 5' primer, a second PCR ran about 6 to 11 cycles. TCRdb re-called the 5' RACE reads through MiXCR, storing one row per CDR3 protein. The sample holds about 830,000 distinct CDR3 sequences, approximately 59% seen once. The CDR3 loop spans 15 amino acids. Trimming stripped 4 bases from V and 3 bases from J, with 17 bases between. Germline V CDR1 and CDR2: SGDLS, YYNGEE. This clonotype was detected only a few times. This sequence was found in a young man in good health. The chain recombines TRBV9 with TRBJ2-7; perhaps TRBD1 as D (5 bases). Source material: blood. The CDR3, as DNA: TGTGCCAGCAGCCCCCAGGGCAACTCCTACTACGAGCAGTACTTC. Its protein product is CASSPQGNSYYEQYF.